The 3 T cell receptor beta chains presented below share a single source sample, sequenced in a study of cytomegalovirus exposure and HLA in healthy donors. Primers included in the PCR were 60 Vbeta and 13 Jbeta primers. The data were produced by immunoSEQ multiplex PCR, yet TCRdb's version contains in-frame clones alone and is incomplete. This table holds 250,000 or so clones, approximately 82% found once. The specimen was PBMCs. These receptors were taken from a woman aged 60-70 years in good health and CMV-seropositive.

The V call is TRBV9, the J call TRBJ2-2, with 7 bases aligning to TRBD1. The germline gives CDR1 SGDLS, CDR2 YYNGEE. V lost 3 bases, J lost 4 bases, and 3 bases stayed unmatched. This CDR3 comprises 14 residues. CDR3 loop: CASSAPGGTGELFF. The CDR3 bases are TGTGCCAGCAGCGCCCCAGGGGGCACCGGGGAGCTGTTTTTT.

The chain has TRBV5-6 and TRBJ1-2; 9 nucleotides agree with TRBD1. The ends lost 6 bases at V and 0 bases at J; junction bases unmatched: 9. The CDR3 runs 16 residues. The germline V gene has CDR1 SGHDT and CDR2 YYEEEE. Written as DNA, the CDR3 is TGTGCCAGCAAACCCAGACAGGGGGGAACTAACTATGGCTACACCTTC. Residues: CASKPRQGGTNYGYTF.

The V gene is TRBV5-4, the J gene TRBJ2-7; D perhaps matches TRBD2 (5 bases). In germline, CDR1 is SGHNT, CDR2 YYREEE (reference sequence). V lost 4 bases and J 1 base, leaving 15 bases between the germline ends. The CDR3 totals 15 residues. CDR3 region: CASSPPGSGSYEQYF. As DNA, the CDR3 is TGTGCCAGCAGCCCTCCGGGGAGCGGTTCCTACGAGCAGTACTTC.